This T cell receptor beta chain was documented in a study of monozygotic twins with inflammatory bowel disease. TCRdb re-called the 5' RACE reads; every CDR3 protein appears as one record, without DNA. The sample spans about 380,000 distinct CDR3 sequences; the ten largest clones claim approximately 2.4%. CDR1 and CDR2 from the germline V gene are LNHNV and YYDKDF (reference sequence). There are 15 residues in the CDR3. J is TRBJ2-1 and V is TRBV15. Sample: blood. This TCR derives from a human donor with ulcerative colitis or Crohn's disease, or a healthy co-twin of an affected twin (not recorded which). CDR3 residues: CATSRERGWDNEQFF.